The 11 T cell receptor beta chains listed next were all sequenced from one sample in a study of T-cell memory formation after mild COVID-19. Each CDR3 protein is one row after TCRdb ran MiXCR on the 5' RACE reads. Among approximately 490,000 distinct CDR3 sequences listed, around 21% were seen once. Sequencing was carried out using PBMCs or a T cell subset sorted from them (not recorded which). The receptors were sampled from an adult woman who had mild COVID-19 (a few samples of this study predate the infection). Cell type and time point are not known.

The V call is TRBV21-1, the J call TRBJ1-5. TRBV21-1 is an annotated pseudogene. The CDR3 has 12 amino acids. The CDR3 DNA sequence: TGTGCCAGCAGAATCCTCATCCAGCCCCAGCATTTT. This translates into CASRILIQPQHF.

This clonotype has a count of ten or more. The V call is TRBV5-1, the J call TRBJ1-2; D call uncertain. CDR1 is SGHRS, CDR2 YFSETQ, per germline. The V end was cut by 0 bases, the J end by 4 bases, with 10 bases between. The CDR3 contains 14 residues. The CDR3 region is CASSLASETYGYTF. Written as DNA, the CDR3 is TGCGCCAGCAGCTTGGCTTCAGAAACCTATGGCTACACCTTC.

This clonotype came up a few times. The chain uses TRBV7-7 and TRBJ2-5; no definite D call. Trimming took off 5 bases at V and 5 bases at J, with 9 bases between the two ends. This CDR3 has 12 amino acids. Germline V lookup: CDR1 SSHAT, CDR2 FNYEAQ (reference sequence). Here the CDR3 reads CASSDGRETQYF. The CDR3 DNA reads as TGTGCCAGCAGCGATGGGCGGGAGACCCAGTACTTC.

As regards this clonotype: The conserved final phenylalanine or tryptophan is absent from the CDR3, which likely points to a read error. No DNA is shown, since the ends of the CDR3 on it are uncertain; the CDR3 is the one TCRdb lists. The V gene is TRBV6-6, the J gene TRBJ1-2; no DNA check was done on the table's D call, TRBD1. Germline CDR1 reads MNHNY; CDR2 reads SVGAGI (reference sequence). A total of 14 residues make up the CDR3, ends included. CDR3 in amino acids: CASSRDRDSLVAWL.

In DNA form, the CDR3 reads TGCGCCAGCAGCGCGGGGCCCTTTGAACGTGGCTACACCTTC. This encodes CASSAGPFERGYTF. The chain recombines TRBV5-1 with TRBJ1-2, with TRBD1 as a possible D gene (5 bases). Trimming shortened V by 4 bases and J by 7 bases, and 17 bases separated the two germline ends. Per the germline V gene, CDR1 is SGHRS and CDR2 is YFSETQ. The CDR3 extends over 14 amino acids.

In this sample, this clonotype turned up a few times. The chain employs TRBV29-1 and TRBJ2-7, with D uncertain. Trimming removed 5 bases from V and 3 bases from J, with 11 bases in between. This CDR3 comprises 12 residues. From germline, CDR1 is SQVTM and CDR2 ANQGSEA. The CDR3 DNA is TGCAGCGTTCTGACAAGCCACTACGAGCAGTACTTC. Translating gives CSVLTSHYEQYF.

The chain recombines TRBV5-5 with TRBJ1-2; no clear D gene. V was trimmed by 0 bases and J by 8 bases, leaving 11 bases between them. CDR1 is SGHKS and CDR2 is YYEKEE in the germline V gene (reference sequence). This CDR3 has 13 amino acids. CDR3 in DNA: TGTGCCAGCAGCTTGGTGGGTTGGAGCGGCTACACCTTC. It translates to CASSLVGWSGYTF.

In this sample, this clonotype turned up a few times. This rearrangement joins TRBV6-5 to TRBJ2-2, with 7 bases identical to TRBD2. The CDR3 runs 17 residues. Germline CDR1 reads MNHEY; CDR2 reads SVGAGI. Germline trimming cut 0 bases from V and 0 bases from J; bases unmatched to any gene: 4. CDR3 amino acids: CASSYSMAGANTGELFF. The DNA for the CDR3 is TGTGCCAGCAGTTACTCGATGGCGGGAGCGAACACCGGGGAGCTGTTTTTT.

V gene TRBV4-1 combines with J gene TRBJ2-7, with D hard to call. Germline V gives CDR1 MGHRA, CDR2 YSYEKL. The CDR3 contains 15 residues. Deletions cut 0 bases from V and 2 bases from J, with 11 bases between. CDR3: CASSQDRQAPYEQYF. The CDR3 region has the DNA TGCGCCAGCAGCCAAGATCGCCAGGCCCCCTACGAGCAGTACTTC.

The sample holds one count of this clonotype. The chain couples TRBV12-3 or TRBV12-4 to TRBJ2-3; D is possibly TRBD2 (6 bases). The CDR3 extends over 13 amino acids. V was shortened by 7 bases and J by 4 bases, with 12 bases between the two germline ends. The CDR3 loop is CASTQWGADTQYF. The CDR3 coding sequence is TGTGCCAGCACCCAGTGGGGGGCAGATACGCAGTATTTT.

The chain combines TRBV7-9 with TRBJ2-5; 8 positions agree with TRBD2. V shed 4 bases, J shed 4 bases, and the junction held 11 bases outside the gene matches. Germline assignment: CDR1 SEHNR and CDR2 FQNEAQ (reference sequence). The CDR3 is 16 amino acids. CDR3 sequence: CASSSFRVLAGETQYF. The DNA of the CDR3 is TGTGCCAGCAGCTCCTTCCGGGTTCTAGCGGGAGAGACCCAGTACTTC.